The sequence of this TCR beta chain was determined in a study of T cell changes during pregnancy in multiple sclerosis. The length of the CDR3 is 17 residues. Germline V gives CDR1 SGDLS, CDR2 YYNGEE. Unmatched junction bases numbered 5, after V lost 0 bases and J lost 1 base. Clones were read by immunoSEQ multiplex PCR, and TCRdb kept only the in-frame ones, dropping some. The sample yields about 20,000 clones, about 88% seen once. This sample comprised CD8+ T cells from peripheral blood mononuclear cells, obtained in the third trimester of pregnancy. This receptor was obtained from a female donor in good health, enrolled as a control in a pregnancy study. This chain joins TRBV9 and TRBJ2-5; 11 nucleotides align to TRBD2. The CDR3 is CASSVGVAGGIQETQYF. CDR3 nucleotides: TGTGCCAGCAGCGTAGGAGTAGCGGGGGGGATCCAAGAGACCCAGTACTTC.